Listed below are T cell receptor beta chains from one sample, sequenced in a study of blood T cell repertoires in COVID-19. This table comes from immunoSEQ multiplex PCR, and its TCRdb copy is limited to in-frame clones, with some not included. The data hold hundreds of thousands of clones, with around 87% observed a single time. The sequenced material came from peripheral blood. These receptor sequences come from a woman aged 50 to 65 who had recovered from COVID-19. CDR3s include the opening cysteine and the closing phenylalanine or tryptophan. Fields, in order: clone size, D gene, J gene, V gene, CDR3 DNA, CDR3 protein. The D gene is left open where the match is weak. Clone size is shown for a subset of rows, as once, few, many or a class of expanded clone.

size: .; D: TRBD2; J: TRBJ2-1; V: TRBV5-1; DNA: TGCGCCAGCAGCTTGGGACACAGCGGCTACCGGGGGGATGAGCAGTTCTTC; CDR3: CASSLGHSGYRGDEQFF
size: .; D: .; J: TRBJ2-3; V: TRBV9; DNA: TGTGCCAGCGGCTCGAACATAGATACGCAGTATTTT; CDR3: CASGSNIDTQYF
size: .; D: TRBD1; J: TRBJ1-2; V: TRBV28; DNA: TGTGCCAGCAGTCCCCTGGACAGGCTTGACTATGGCTACACCTTC; CDR3: CASSPLDRLDYGYTF
size: .; D: TRBD2; J: TRBJ2-1; V: TRBV5-8; DNA: TGTGCCAGCAGCTGGGGCAGAGCTAGCGGGAGGACAAGCTCCTACAATGAGCAGTTCTTC; CDR3: CASSWGRASGRTSSYNEQFF
size: once; D: .; J: TRBJ2-7; V: TRBV14; DNA: TGTGCCAGCAGCCGGGTGTTCCCGGGCGAGCAGTACTTC; CDR3: CASSRVFPGEQYF
size: .; D: .; J: TRBJ1-2; V: TRBV18; DNA: TGTGCCAGCTCACCGGCAGGTTTGGACTATGGCTACACCTTC; CDR3: CASSPAGLDYGYTF
size: once; D: TRBD1; J: TRBJ2-4; V: TRBV7-2; DNA: TGTGCCAGCAGTCAAACAGGGGATAATGGCATTCAGTACTTC; CDR3: CASSQTGDNGIQYF
size: .; D: TRBD1; J: TRBJ2-4; V: TRBV27; DNA: TGTGCCAGCAGTGAAAGGACAGGGAAAAACATTCAGTACTTC; CDR3: CASSERTGKNIQYF
size: .; D: TRBD2; J: TRBJ2-2; V: TRBV4-3; DNA: TGCGCCAGCAGCCAGTTGACTAGCGGGAACACCGGGGAGCTGTTTTTT; CDR3: CASSQLTSGNTGELFF
size: .; D: TRBD1; J: TRBJ1-4; V: TRBV7-7; DNA: TGTGCTAGCAGCCCCTCGACAGGGGCATATGAAAAACTGTTTTTT; CDR3: CASSPSTGAYEKLFF
size: few; D: .; J: TRBJ1-1; V: TRBV19; DNA: TGTGCCAGTAGTCCCTCGAGCGGGGGAGCCGCTGAAGCTTTCTTT; CDR3: CASSPSSGGAAEAFF
size: .; D: .; J: TRBJ2-5; V: TRBV5-1; DNA: TGCGCCAGCAGCTTCGGAGGGGTCGGGGAGACCCAGTACTTC; CDR3: CASSFGGVGETQYF
size: .; D: TRBD1; J: TRBJ2-2; V: TRBV20-1; DNA: TGCAGTGCTAGTAGAGGACAGGGAGTCACCGGGGAGCTGTTTTTT; CDR3: CSASRGQGVTGELFF
size: .; D: .; J: TRBJ1-1; V: TRBV10-2; DNA: TGCGCCAGTAAACTTGGGGGGGAAGGCACTGAAGCTTTCTTT; CDR3: CASKLGGEGTEAFF
size: .; D: TRBD2; J: TRBJ2-1; V: TRBV5-1; DNA: TGCGCCAGCAGCGCTACTAGCGGCTCCTACAATGAGCAGTTCTTC; CDR3: CASSATSGSYNEQFF
size: .; D: TRBD1; J: TRBJ1-2; V: TRBV13; DNA: TGTGCCAGCAGCTACCGCCGGGACAGGGGCCTCTATGGCTACACCTTC; CDR3: CASSYRRDRGLYGYTF
size: .; D: TRBD1; J: TRBJ1-6; V: TRBV5-1; DNA: TGCGCCAGCAACTCGGGACAGCGGGATTCACCCCTCCACTTT; CDR3: CASNSGQRDSPLHF
size: .; D: TRBD2; J: TRBJ2-1; V: TRBV6-2/TRBV6-3; DNA: TGTGCCAGCAGTTTCAGCGGGGGGAACAATGAGCAGTTCTTC; CDR3: CASSFSGGNNEQFF
size: few; D: .; J: TRBJ2-7; V: TRBV7-2; DNA: TGTGCCAGCAGCTTAGGACCGGCCGGGACTTGGAACTTC; CDR3: CASSLGPAGTWNF
size: .; D: TRBD1; J: TRBJ2-5; V: TRBV5-1; DNA: TGCGCCAGCAGCCCGGGACAGGTACTTTGGGAGACCCAGTACTTC; CDR3: CASSPGQVLWETQYF
size: once; D: .; J: TRBJ1-2; V: TRBV6-2/TRBV6-3; DNA: TGTGCCAGCAGTTACTCTTGGGGCGGTGGCTACACCTTC; CDR3: CASSYSWGGGYTF
size: .; D: TRBD2; J: TRBJ2-2; V: TRBV7-6; DNA: TGTGCCAGCAGCGCCGCGGGGGCGAACACCGGGGAGCTGTTTTTT; CDR3: CASSAAGANTGELFF
size: .; D: .; J: TRBJ1-1; V: TRBV7-2; DNA: TGTGCCAGCAGCAAACTTCGGGGTATGAACACTGAAGCTTTCTTT; CDR3: CASSKLRGMNTEAFF
size: .; D: .; J: TRBJ1-2; V: TRBV15; DNA: TGTGCCACCAGCAGAGATCAGGTCGGCTATGGCTACACCTTC; CDR3: CATSRDQVGYGYTF
size: .; D: .; J: TRBJ2-1; V: TRBV14; DNA: TGTGCCAGCAGCCAAGATTTCGGTTTCGGTGAGCAGTTCTTC; CDR3: CASSQDFGFGEQFF
size: few; D: .; J: TRBJ1-5; V: TRBV7-9; DNA: TGTGCCAGCAGCTTAGACATGGGAGTCCAGCATTTT; CDR3: CASSLDMGVQHF
size: .; D: .; J: TRBJ2-7; V: TRBV6-2/TRBV6-3; DNA: TGTGCCAGCAGTTACCCGGTTTCTACCTACGAGCAGTACTTC; CDR3: CASSYPVSTYEQYF
size: .; D: .; J: TRBJ2-1; V: TRBV7-9; DNA: TGTGCCAGCAGCCCCCCGTCCCTCAATGAGCAGTTCTTC; CDR3: CASSPPSLNEQFF
size: .; D: .; J: TRBJ2-1; V: TRBV30; DNA: TGTGCCTGGAGCGGCGACAGGAATGAGCAGTTCTTC; CDR3: CAWSGDRNEQFF
size: .; D: TRBD2; J: TRBJ2-1; V: TRBV9; DNA: TGTGCCAGCAGCGTAGACTCGCGGGAGTATGAGCAGTTCTTC; CDR3: CASSVDSREYEQFF
size: .; D: .; J: TRBJ2-2; V: TRBV5-6; DNA: TGTGCCAGCAGGAGACTCAATCCGAACACCGGGGAGCTGTTTTTT; CDR3: CASRRLNPNTGELFF
size: .; D: TRBD1; J: TRBJ1-2; V: TRBV25-1; DNA: TGTGCCAGCAGTGGACAGGGGGCTAGCGGCTACACCTTC; CDR3: CASSGQGASGYTF
size: .; D: .; J: TRBJ2-5; V: TRBV5-1; DNA: TGCGCCAGCAGCTTGTCGGTCAGGGAAGAGACCCAGTACTTC; CDR3: CASSLSVREETQYF
size: .; D: .; J: TRBJ1-1; V: TRBV18; DNA: TGTGCCAGCTCACCAAATACTAGGACTGAAGCTTTCTTT; CDR3: CASSPNTRTEAFF
size: once; D: TRBD1; J: TRBJ2-7; V: TRBV10-3; DNA: TGTGCCATCAGTGAATACAGGGGCGATTACGAGCAGTACTTC; CDR3: CAISEYRGDYEQYF
size: .; D: .; J: TRBJ1-5; V: TRBV29-1; DNA: TGCAGCGCCAGGGCAGATAGCAATCAGCCCCAGCATTTT; CDR3: CSARADSNQPQHF
size: .; D: TRBD1; J: TRBJ1-5; V: TRBV7-2; DNA: TGTGCCAGCGGACAGGGGAAAGGTCAGCCCCAGCATTTT; CDR3: CASGQGKGQPQHF